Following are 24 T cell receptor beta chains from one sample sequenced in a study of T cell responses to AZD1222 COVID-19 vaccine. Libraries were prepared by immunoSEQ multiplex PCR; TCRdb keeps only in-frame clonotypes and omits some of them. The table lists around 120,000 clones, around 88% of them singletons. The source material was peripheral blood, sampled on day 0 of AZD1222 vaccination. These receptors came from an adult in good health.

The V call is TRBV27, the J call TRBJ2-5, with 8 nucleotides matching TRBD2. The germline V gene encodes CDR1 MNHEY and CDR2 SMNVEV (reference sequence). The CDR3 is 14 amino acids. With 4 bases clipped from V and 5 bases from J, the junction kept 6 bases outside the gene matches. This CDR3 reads CASSSRGGRETQYF. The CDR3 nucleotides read TGTGCCAGCAGTTCCCGGGGGGGAAGGGAGACCCAGTACTTC.

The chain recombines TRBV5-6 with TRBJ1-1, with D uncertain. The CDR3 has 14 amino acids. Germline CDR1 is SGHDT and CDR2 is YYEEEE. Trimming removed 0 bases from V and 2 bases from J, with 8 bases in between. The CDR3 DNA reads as TGTGCCAGCAGCTTGGAGGCAGCCAACACTGAAGCTTTCTTT. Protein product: CASSLEAANTEAFF.

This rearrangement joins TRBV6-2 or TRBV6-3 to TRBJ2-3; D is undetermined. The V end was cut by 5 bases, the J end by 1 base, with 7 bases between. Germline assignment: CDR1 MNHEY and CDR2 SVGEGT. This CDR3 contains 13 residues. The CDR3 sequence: CASSPAGTDTQYF. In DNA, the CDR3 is TGTGCCAGCAGTCCAGCAGGCACAGATACGCAGTATTTT.

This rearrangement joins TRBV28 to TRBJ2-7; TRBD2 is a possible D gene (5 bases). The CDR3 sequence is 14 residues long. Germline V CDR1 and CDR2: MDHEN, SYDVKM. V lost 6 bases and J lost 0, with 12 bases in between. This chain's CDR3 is CASSSGLFSYEQYF. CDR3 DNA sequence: TGTGCCAGCAGCTCAGGACTGTTCTCCTACGAGCAGTACTTC.

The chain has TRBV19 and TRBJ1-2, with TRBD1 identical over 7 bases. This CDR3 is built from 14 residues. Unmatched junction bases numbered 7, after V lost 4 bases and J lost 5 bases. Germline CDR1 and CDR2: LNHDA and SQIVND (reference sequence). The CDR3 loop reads CASSKGAASYGYTF. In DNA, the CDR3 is TGTGCCAGTAGTAAGGGGGCTGCCAGTTATGGCTACACCTTC.

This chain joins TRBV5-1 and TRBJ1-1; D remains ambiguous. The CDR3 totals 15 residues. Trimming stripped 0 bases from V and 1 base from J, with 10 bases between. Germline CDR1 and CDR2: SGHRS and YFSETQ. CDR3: CASSLGSAKNTEAFF. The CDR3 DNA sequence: TGCGCCAGCAGCTTGGGGTCAGCGAAGAACACTGAAGCTTTCTTT.

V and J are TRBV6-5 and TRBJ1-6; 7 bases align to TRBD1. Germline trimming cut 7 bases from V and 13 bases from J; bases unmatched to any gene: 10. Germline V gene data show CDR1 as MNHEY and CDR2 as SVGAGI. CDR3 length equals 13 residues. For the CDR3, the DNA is TGTGCCAGCACTATGGTCGAGGGGGCCCCCCTCCACTTT. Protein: CASTMVEGAPLHF.

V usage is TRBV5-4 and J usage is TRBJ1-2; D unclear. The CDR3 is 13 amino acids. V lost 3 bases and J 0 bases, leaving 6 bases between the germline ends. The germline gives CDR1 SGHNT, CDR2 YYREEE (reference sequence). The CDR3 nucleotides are TGTGCCAGCAGCTCCGGGACTAACTATGGCTACACCTTC. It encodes CASSSGTNYGYTF. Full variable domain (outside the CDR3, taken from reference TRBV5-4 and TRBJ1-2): ETGVTQSPTHLIKTRGQQVTLRCSSQSGHNTVSWYQQALGQGPQFIFQYYREEENGRGNFPPRFSGLQFPNYSSELNVNALELDDSALYLCASSSGTNYGYTFGSGTRLTVV.

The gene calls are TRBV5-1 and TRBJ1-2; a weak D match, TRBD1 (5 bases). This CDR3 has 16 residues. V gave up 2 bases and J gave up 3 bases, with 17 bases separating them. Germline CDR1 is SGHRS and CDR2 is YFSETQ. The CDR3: CASSLGRGVVHYGYTF. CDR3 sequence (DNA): TGCGCCAGCAGCTTAGGAAGGGGCGTAGTGCACTATGGCTACACCTTC.

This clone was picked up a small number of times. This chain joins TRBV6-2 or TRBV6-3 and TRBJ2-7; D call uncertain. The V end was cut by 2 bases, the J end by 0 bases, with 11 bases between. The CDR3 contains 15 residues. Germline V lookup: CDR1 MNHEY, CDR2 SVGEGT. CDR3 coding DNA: TGTGCCAGCAGTTACATCCCTCTCAGCTCCTACGAGCAGTACTTC. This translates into CASSYIPLSSYEQYF.

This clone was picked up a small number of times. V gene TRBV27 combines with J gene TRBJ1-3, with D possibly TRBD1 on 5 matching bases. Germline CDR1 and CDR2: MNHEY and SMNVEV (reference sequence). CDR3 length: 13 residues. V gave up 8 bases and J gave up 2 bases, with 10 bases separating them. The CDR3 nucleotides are TGTGCCAGCTTCGGGACTCCTGGAAACACCATATATTTT. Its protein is CASFGTPGNTIYF.

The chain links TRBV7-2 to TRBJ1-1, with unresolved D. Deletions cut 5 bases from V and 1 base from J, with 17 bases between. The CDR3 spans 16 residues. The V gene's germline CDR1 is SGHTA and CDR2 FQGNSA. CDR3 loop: CASSPQSLLANTEAFF. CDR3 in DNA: TGTGCCAGCAGCCCCCAAAGTCTGTTGGCGAACACTGAAGCTTTCTTT. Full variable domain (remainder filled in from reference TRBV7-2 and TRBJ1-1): GAGVSQSPSNKVTEKGKDVELRCDPISGHTALYWYRQSLGQGLEFLIYFQGNSAPDKSGLPSDRFSAERTGGSVSTLTIQRTQQEDSAVYLCASSPQSLLANTEAFFGQGTRLTVV.

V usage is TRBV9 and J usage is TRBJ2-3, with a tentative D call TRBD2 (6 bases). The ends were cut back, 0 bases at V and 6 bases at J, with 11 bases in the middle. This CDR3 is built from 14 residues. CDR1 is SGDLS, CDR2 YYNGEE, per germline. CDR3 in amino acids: CASSVGGLADTQYF. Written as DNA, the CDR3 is TGTGCCAGCAGCGTAGGTGGGCTAGCGGATACGCAGTATTTT.

The CDR3: CASSPRQGASQPQHF. CDR3 nucleotides: TGTGCCAGCAGTCCGAGACAGGGGGCGAGTCAGCCCCAGCATTTT. The genes are TRBV6-2 or TRBV6-3 and TRBJ1-5, with TRBD1 matching 10 bases. V lost 5 bases to trimming and J lost 6 bases; unmatched junction nucleotides: 7. Germline CDR1 reads MNHEY; CDR2 reads SVGEGT. The CDR3 is 15 amino acids.

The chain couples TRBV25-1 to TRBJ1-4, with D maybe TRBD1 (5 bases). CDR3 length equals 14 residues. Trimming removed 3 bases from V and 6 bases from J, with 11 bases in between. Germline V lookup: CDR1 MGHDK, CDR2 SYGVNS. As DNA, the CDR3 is TGTGCCAGCAGTGACCCCGGGGGGGATGAAAAACTGTTTTTT. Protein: CASSDPGGDEKLFF.

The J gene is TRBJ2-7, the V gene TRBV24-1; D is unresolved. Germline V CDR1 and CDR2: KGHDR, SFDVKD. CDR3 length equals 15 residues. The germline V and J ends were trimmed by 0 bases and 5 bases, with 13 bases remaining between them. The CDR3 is CATSDLHDISNEQYF. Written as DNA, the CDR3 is TGTGCCACCAGTGATTTGCATGACATTTCAAACGAGCAGTACTTC.

This CDR3 is CASRSGGRLGGYTF. The CDR3, as DNA: TGTGCCAGCAGGTCAGGTGGGCGACTGGGCGGCTACACCTTC. The chain links TRBV28 to TRBJ1-2; D uncertain. The V end lost 6 bases, the J end lost 8 bases, and 19 bases lay between the germline ends. Per germline, CDR1 MDHEN and CDR2 SYDVKM. The CDR3 has 14 residues.

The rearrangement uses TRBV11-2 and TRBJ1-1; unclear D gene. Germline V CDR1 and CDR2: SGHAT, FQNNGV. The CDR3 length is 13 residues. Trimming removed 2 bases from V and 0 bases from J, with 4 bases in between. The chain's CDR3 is CASSLSLNTEAFF. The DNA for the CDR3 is TGTGCCAGCAGCTTATCGCTGAACACTGAAGCTTTCTTT.

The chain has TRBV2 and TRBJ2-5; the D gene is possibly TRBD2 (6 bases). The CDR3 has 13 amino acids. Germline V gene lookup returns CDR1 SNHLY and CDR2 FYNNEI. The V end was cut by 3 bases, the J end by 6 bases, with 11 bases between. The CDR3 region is CASSEGGYQTQYF. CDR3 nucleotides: TGTGCCAGCAGTGAGGGGGGTTATCAGACCCAGTACTTC.

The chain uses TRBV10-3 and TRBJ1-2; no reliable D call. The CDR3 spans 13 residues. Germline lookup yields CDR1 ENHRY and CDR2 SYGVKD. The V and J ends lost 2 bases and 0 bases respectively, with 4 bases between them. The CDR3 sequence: CAISEASNYGYTF. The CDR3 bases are TGTGCCATCAGTGAGGCTTCTAACTATGGCTACACCTTC.

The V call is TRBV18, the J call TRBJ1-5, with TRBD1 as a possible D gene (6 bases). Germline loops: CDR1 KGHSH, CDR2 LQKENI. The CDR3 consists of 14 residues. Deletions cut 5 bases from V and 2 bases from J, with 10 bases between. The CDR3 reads CASSLTGGNQPQHF. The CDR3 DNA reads TGTGCCAGCTCATTGACAGGAGGCAATCAGCCCCAGCATTTT.

The CDR3 region is CASSLPVTTDTQYF. The CDR3 DNA is TGTGCCAGCAGTTTACCAGTCACCACAGATACGCAGTATTTT. The chain uses TRBV28 and TRBJ2-3; no clear D. Trimming left V 2 bases short and J 2 bases short, with 8 bases between. Per the germline V gene, CDR1 is MDHEN and CDR2 is SYDVKM. The CDR3 contains 14 residues.

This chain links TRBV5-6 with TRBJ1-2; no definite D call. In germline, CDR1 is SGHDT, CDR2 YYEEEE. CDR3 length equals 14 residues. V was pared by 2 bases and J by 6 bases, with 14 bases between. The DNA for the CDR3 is TGTGCCAGCAGCTTATCGGTGGGCAGTAATGGCTACACCTTC. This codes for CASSLSVGSNGYTF.

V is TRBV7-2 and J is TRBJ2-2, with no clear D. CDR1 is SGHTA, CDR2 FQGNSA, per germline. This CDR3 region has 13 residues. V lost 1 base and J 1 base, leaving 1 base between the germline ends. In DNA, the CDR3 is TGTGCCAGCAGCTTAGAGAACACCGGGGAGCTGTTTTTT. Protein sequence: CASSLENTGELFF.